This entry lists 19 T cell receptor beta chains sequenced from one sample in a study of cytomegalovirus exposure and HLA in healthy donors. The study ran its PCR with 60 Vbeta and 13 Jbeta primers. TCRdb's table, derived via immunoSEQ multiplex PCR, lists solely in-frame clones and lacks some. This sample has some 170,000 clones, with about four fifths found just once. The sample comprised PBMCs. These TCRs come from a woman in her late teens or twenties in good health and CMV-seropositive.

This sequence joins TRBV10-3 and TRBJ2-5, with D possibly matching TRBD1 (5 bases). V was clipped by 6 bases and J by 0 bases, with 11 bases between them. This CDR3 region has 14 residues. CDR1 is ENHRY, CDR2 SYGVKD, per germline. CDR3: CAISSDKYQETQYF. The DNA of the CDR3 is TGTGCCATCAGCTCGGACAAGTACCAAGAGACCCAGTACTTC.

This chain joins TRBV2 and TRBJ2-7; 8 bases align to TRBD1. CDR3 length: 14 residues. Germline values: CDR1 SNHLY, CDR2 FYNNEI. With V trimmed by 4 bases and J by 7 bases, 9 bases remained unmatched. The CDR3 loop is CASSVRTGKEEQYF. The DNA of the CDR3 is TGTGCCAGCAGTGTTAGGACAGGGAAAGAGGAGCAGTACTTC.

J is TRBJ2-5 and V is TRBV4-1; TRBD2 matches 11 bases. CDR3 length: 15 amino acids. Germline V gives CDR1 MGHRA, CDR2 YSYEKL. Trimming removed 6 bases from V and 5 bases from J; junction bases left unmatched: 8. DNA of the CDR3: TGCGCCAGCAGTCATAGCGGGGGGGCCGAGGAGACCCAGTACTTC. It specifies CASSHSGGAEETQYF.

This chain's CDR3 is CASSLNPAYEQYF. CDR3 DNA: TGTGCCAGCAGCTTAAATCCGGCCTACGAGCAGTACTTC. The chain links TRBV7-9 to TRBJ2-7; D is undetermined. Germline V gene lookup returns CDR1 SEHNR and CDR2 FQNEAQ (reference sequence). The CDR3 length is 13 residues. V was cut by 2 bases and J by 2 bases, with 7 bases left in between. Supplemented by reference TRBV7-9 and TRBJ2-7, the full variable domain reads DTGVSQNPRHKITKRGQNVTFRCDPISEHNRLYWYRQTLGQGPEFLTYFQNEAQLEKSRLLSDRFSAERPKGSFSTLEIQRTEQGDSAMYLCASSLNPAYEQYFGPGTRLTVT.

The V gene is TRBV7-9, the J gene TRBJ1-3, with TRBD1 matching 7 bases. V gave up 4 bases and J gave up 0 bases; unmatched junction bases: 3. The CDR3 has 15 amino acids. Germline V CDR1 and CDR2: SEHNR, FQNEAQ (reference sequence). The CDR3 bases are TGTGCCAGCAGCTCTGGACAGGACTCTGGAAACACCATATATTTT. Translated, it gives CASSSGQDSGNTIYF. Supplemented by reference TRBV7-9 and TRBJ1-3, the full variable domain reads DTGVSQNPRHKITKRGQNVTFRCDPISEHNRLYWYRQTLGQGPEFLTYFQNEAQLEKSRLLSDRFSAERPKGSFSTLEIQRTEQGDSAMYLCASSSGQDSGNTIYFGEGSWLTVV.

Here the CDR3 DNA reads TGTGCCAGCAGCGGACAGGGGACAAGTCAGCCCCAGCATTTT. Encoded protein: CASSGQGTSQPQHF. The J gene is TRBJ1-5, the V gene TRBV5-6; TRBD1 aligns across 9 bases. Germline assignment: CDR1 SGHDT and CDR2 YYEEEE. Unmatched junction bases numbered 5, after V lost 4 bases and J lost 6 bases. This CDR3 contains 14 residues.

V is TRBV7-9 and J is TRBJ1-1, with 11 nucleotides matching TRBD1. Trimming at V came to 5 bases and at J to 11 bases, leaving 10 bases not matched to a gene. The germline CDR1 and CDR2 sequences are SEHNR and FQNEAQ (reference sequence). CDR3 length: 14 amino acids. CDR3 region: CASSLGTGGLFAFF. CDR3 in DNA: TGTGCCAGCAGCCTGGGGACAGGGGGACTTTTTGCTTTCTTT.

The V call is TRBV2, the J call TRBJ2-6; 7 bases are a match to TRBD2. Germline trimming cut 4 bases from V and 4 bases from J; bases unmatched to any gene: 7. The CDR3 has 16 amino acids. CDR1 is SNHLY and CDR2 is FYNNEI in the germline V gene. The chain's CDR3 is CASSVGRASGANVLTF. CDR3 DNA: TGTGCCAGCAGTGTGGGGAGGGCGTCAGGGGCCAACGTCCTGACTTTC.

The rearrangement links TRBV19 to TRBJ1-2; D is possibly TRBD1 (6 bases). The germline CDR1 and CDR2 sequences are LNHDA and SQIVND (reference sequence). V lost 0 bases and J lost 4, with 12 bases in between. The length of the CDR3 is 15 residues. The CDR3 spells CASSIDPTGLYGYTF. Here the CDR3 DNA reads TGTGCCAGTAGTATAGATCCGACAGGCCTCTATGGCTACACCTTC.

The V gene is TRBV4-3, the J gene TRBJ2-3, with D perhaps matching TRBD2 (5 bases). The CDR3 extends over 14 amino acids. Deletions cut 1 base from V and 2 bases from J, with 7 bases between. Germline values: CDR1 LGHNA, CDR2 YSLEER. DNA of the CDR3: TGCGCCAGCAGCCAAGGGACTTACACAGATACGCAGTATTTT. Encoded protein: CASSQGTYTDTQYF.

This clone showed up just a few times. V and J are TRBV5-1 and TRBJ1-1; tentative D call: TRBD1 (5 bases). Germline CDR1 reads SGHRS; CDR2 reads YFSETQ. With 5 bases removed from V and 3 bases from J, the gap between germline ends came to 11 bases. CDR3 length: 13 amino acids. CDR3: CASRLGTDTEAFF. As DNA, the CDR3 is TGCGCCAGCAGACTGGGGACTGACACTGAAGCTTTCTTT.

The genes are TRBV5-1 and TRBJ2-5; D perhaps matches TRBD2 (6 bases). The CDR3 consists of 17 residues. The V end lost 1 base, the J end lost 0 bases, and 16 bases lay between the germline ends. Germline V gene sequence: CDR1 SGHRS, CDR2 YFSETQ. The CDR3 loop is CASSLFPTGRYQETQYF. In DNA, the CDR3 is TGCGCCAGCAGCTTGTTTCCTACGGGGAGGTACCAAGAGACCCAGTACTTC.

This clone has a single count. V is TRBV30 and J is TRBJ2-2, with 7 bases that match TRBD1. Germline CDR1 and CDR2: GTSNPN and SVGIG (reference sequence). The CDR3 loop spans 15 amino acids. Trimming cost V 0 bases and J 3 bases; bases outside gene matches: 4. CDR3 residues: CAWSVRGLYTGELFF. CDR3 in DNA: TGTGCCTGGAGTGTAAGGGGGCTTTACACCGGGGAGCTGTTTTTT.

The chain has TRBV18 and TRBJ1-1, with TRBD1 matching over 7 bases. This CDR3 region has 16 residues. Germline V gene sequence: CDR1 KGHSH, CDR2 LQKENI. V lost 6 bases and J lost 1; bases outside the gene matches: 11. The DNA of the CDR3 is TGTGCCAGCTCCCCGTGGTCGACAGGGCAGAACACTGAAGCTTTCTTT. It yields the protein CASSPWSTGQNTEAFF.

The V and J genes are TRBV7-8 and TRBJ1-5; a weak D match, TRBD1 (6 bases). The CDR3 loop spans 15 amino acids. Trimming removed 1 base from V and 2 bases from J, with 9 bases in between. Germline CDR1 and CDR2: SGHVS and FQNEAQ. The CDR3 protein is CASSLGGLGNQPQHF. CDR3 sequence (DNA): TGTGCCAGCAGCTTAGGGGGGCTTGGCAATCAGCCCCAGCATTTT.

This rearrangement joins TRBV7-6 to TRBJ2-2, with 8 nucleotides matching TRBD2. The CDR3 runs to 16 residues. The J segment lost 5 bases and the V segment lost 5 bases, leaving 10 bases of the junction unmatched. Germline-derived CDR1 and CDR2 are SGHVS and FNYEAQ. The CDR3 region is CASSNQRGRETGELFF. CDR3 DNA: TGTGCCAGCAGCAACCAGCGGGGGAGAGAAACCGGGGAGCTGTTTTTT.

This rearrangement joins TRBV5-4 to TRBJ2-1; D possibly corresponds to TRBD1 (5 bases). CDR3 length equals 12 residues. Germline CDR1 reads SGHNT; CDR2 reads YYREEE (reference sequence). Deletions cut 4 bases from V and 7 bases from J, with 9 bases between. The CDR3 loop reads CASSASGNEQFF. CDR3 nucleotide sequence: TGTGCCAGCAGCGCCTCAGGGAATGAGCAGTTCTTC.

The count of this clone is one. This chain joins TRBV28 and TRBJ1-6; tentative D call: TRBD1 (5 bases). Trimming took off 2 bases at V and 6 bases at J, with 14 bases between the two ends. This CDR3 comprises 16 residues. Germline lookup yields CDR1 MDHEN and CDR2 SYDVKM. In nucleotides, the CDR3 is TGTGCCAGCAGTTTAGGTGGGGGGGAAGGTAATTCACCCCTCCACTTT. It yields the protein CASSLGGGEGNSPLHF. Full variable domain (rest looked up from reference TRBV28 and TRBJ1-6): DVKVTQSSRYLVKRTGEKVFLECVQDMDHENMFWYRQDPGLGLRLIYFSYDVKMKEKGDIPEGYSVSREKKERFSLILESASTNQTSMYLCASSLGGGEGNSPLHFGNGTRLTVT.

Only a few counts were recorded for this clone. This chain links TRBV7-9 with TRBJ2-7, with D tentatively TRBD1 (6 bases). Germline-derived CDR1 and CDR2 are SEHNR and FQNEAQ (reference sequence). V was shortened by 1 base and J by 3 bases, with 13 bases between the two germline ends. This CDR3 has 15 amino acids. CDR3 DNA sequence: TGTGCCAGCAGCTTAGGGTGGGGACACTACTACGAGCAGTACTTC. Its protein is CASSLGWGHYYEQYF.